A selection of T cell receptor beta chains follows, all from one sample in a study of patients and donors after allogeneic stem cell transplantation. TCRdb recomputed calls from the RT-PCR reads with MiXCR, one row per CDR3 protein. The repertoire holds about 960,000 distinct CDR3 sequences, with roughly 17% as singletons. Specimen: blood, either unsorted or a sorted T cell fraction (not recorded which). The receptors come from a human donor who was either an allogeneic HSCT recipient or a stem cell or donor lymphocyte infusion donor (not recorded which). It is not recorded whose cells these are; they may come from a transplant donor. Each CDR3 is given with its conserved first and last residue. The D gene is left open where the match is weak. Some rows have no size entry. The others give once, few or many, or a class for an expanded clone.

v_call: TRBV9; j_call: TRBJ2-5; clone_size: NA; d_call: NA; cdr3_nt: TGTGCCAGCAGTCGGACAGGACTAAGGGAGACCCAGTACTTC; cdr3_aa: CASSRTGLRETQYF
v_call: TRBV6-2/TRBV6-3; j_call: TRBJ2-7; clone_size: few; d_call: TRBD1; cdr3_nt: TGTGCCAGCAGTTACGGAGACAGGGGTCTCGAGCAGTACTTC; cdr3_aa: CASSYGDRGLEQYF
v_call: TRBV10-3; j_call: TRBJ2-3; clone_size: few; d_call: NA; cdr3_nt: TGTGCCATCAACCCTGGTCGGGAGACAGGGATCCGTAGCACAGATACGCAGTATTTT; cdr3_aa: CAINPGRETGIRSTDTQYF
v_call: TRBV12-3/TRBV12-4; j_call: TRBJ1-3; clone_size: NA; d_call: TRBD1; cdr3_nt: TGTGCCAGCAGCCTCCGACAGGGGAGCACCATATATTTT; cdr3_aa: CASSLRQGSTIYF
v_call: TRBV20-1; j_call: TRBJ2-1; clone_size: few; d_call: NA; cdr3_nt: TGCAGTGCTAGAGGCCCTAGTTACTACAATGAGCAGTTCTTC; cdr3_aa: CSARGPSYYNEQFF
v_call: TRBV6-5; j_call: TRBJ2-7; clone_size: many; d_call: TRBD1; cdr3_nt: TGTGCCAGCAGTTACGACAGGGGCTACGAGCAGTACTTC; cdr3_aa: CASSYDRGYEQYF
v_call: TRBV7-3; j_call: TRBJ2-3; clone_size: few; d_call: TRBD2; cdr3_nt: TGTGCCAGCGGCCCCGGGACTACAAGCACAGATACGCAGTATTTT; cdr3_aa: CASGPGTTSTDTQYF
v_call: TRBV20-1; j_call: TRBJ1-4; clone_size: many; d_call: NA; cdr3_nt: TGCAGTGCTAGAGACCGCACAGGGCGAAGACCAACTAATGAAAAACTGTTTTTT; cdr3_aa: CSARDRTGRRPTNEKLFF
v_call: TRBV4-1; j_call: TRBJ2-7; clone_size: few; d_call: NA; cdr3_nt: TGCGCCAGCAGCCAAGTCGATGGCTGGGGGAACGAGCAGTACTTC; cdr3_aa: CASSQVDGWGNEQYF
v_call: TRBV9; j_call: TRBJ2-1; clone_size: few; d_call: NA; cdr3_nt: TGTGCCAGCAGCGTAGCTGTAGCGGAGTACAATGAGCAGTTCTTC; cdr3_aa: CASSVAVAEYNEQFF
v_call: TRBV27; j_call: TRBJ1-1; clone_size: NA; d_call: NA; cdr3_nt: TGTGCCACCCCTAAGAGACGAGCAGAGGCTTTCTTT; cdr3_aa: CATPKRRAEAFF
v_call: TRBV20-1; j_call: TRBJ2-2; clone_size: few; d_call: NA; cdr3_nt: TGCAGTGCTAGAGCCGGGGGGCAGAGCGCCGGGGAGCTGTTTTTT; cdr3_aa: CSARAGGQSAGELFF
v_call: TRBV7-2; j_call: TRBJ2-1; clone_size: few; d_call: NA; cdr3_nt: TGTGCCAGCAGCTCCCTTTCTCGTGAGCAGTTCTTC; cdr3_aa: CASSSLSREQFF
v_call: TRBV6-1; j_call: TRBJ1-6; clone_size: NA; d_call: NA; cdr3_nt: TGTGCCAGCAGACCAAAAGGGGGTTCGTCACCCCTCCACTTT; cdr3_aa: CASRPKGGSSPLHF
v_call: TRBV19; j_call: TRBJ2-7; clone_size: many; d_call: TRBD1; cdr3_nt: TGTGCCAGTAGCCCGGGACAGGGGGCGGAGGAGCAGTACTTC; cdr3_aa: CASSPGQGAEEQYF
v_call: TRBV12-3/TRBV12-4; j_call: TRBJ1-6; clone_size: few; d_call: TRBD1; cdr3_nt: TGTGCCAGCAGATCACAGGGGGGGAATTCACCCCTCCACTTT; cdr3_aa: CASRSQGGNSPLHF
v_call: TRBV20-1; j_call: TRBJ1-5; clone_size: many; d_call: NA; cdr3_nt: TGCAGTGCTGATAGGGGTTTCGGCAATCAGCCCCAGCATTTT; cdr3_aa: CSADRGFGNQPQHF
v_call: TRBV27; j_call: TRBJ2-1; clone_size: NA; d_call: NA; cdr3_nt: TGTGCCAGCAGACTCCTCGGGGAAAATGAGCAGTTCTTC; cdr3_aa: CASRLLGENEQFF
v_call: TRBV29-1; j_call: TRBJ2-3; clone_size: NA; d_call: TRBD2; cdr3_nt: TGCAGCGTTCTAGCGGGGAACACAGATACGCAGTATTTT; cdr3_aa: CSVLAGNTDTQYF
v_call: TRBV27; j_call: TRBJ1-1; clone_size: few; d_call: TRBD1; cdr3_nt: TGTGCCAGCAGGACAGGGACCTCTAACTCTGAAGCTTTCTTT; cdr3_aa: CASRTGTSNSEAFF
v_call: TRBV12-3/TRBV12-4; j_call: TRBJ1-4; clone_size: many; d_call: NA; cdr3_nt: TGTGCCAGCAGTAACCCGCCGGGGCGGGAAAAACTGTTTTTT; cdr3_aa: CASSNPPGREKLFF
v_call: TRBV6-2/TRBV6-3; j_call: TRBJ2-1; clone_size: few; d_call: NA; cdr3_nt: TGTGCCAGCAGTTACATGGGGGGGGGCGATGAGCAGTTCTTC; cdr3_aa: CASSYMGGGDEQFF
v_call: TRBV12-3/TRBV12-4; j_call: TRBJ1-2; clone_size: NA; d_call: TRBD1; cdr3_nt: TGTGCCAGCAGTTTCACAGGGGATTTCTCGCTTGGCTACACCTTC; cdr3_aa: CASSFTGDFSLGYTF
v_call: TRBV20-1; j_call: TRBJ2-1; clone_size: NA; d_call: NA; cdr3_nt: TGCAGTGCTAGAATTCCCGGACTCGGGGGCCTTTACAATGAGCAGTTCTTC; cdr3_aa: CSARIPGLGGLYNEQFF
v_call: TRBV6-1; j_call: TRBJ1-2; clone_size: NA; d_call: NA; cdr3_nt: TGTGCCACCACCCCCCTCGGGACGGGGACTTATGGCTACACCTTC; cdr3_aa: CATTPLGTGTYGYTF
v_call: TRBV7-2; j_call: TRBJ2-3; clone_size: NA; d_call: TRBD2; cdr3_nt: TGTGCCAGCAGCCTCAGCGGGAGGGCCGGGGATACGCAGTATTTT; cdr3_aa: CASSLSGRAGDTQYF
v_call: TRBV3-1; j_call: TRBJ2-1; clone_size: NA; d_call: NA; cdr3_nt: TGTGCCAGCAGCCAGATACCGGGATCCTACAATGAGCAGTTCTTC; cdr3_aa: CASSQIPGSYNEQFF
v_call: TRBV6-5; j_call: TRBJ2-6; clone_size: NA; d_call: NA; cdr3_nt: TGTGCCAGCAGTTACGGAGCAGGGGCAGGGGCCAACGTCCTGACTTTC; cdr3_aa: CASSYGAGAGANVLTF
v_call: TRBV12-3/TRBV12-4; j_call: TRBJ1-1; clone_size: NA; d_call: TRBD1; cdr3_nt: TGTGCCAGCACCTTACAGGGGGCGGCTGAAGCTTTCTTT; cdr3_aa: CASTLQGAAEAFF
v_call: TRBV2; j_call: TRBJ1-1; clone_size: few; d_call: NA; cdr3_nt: TGTGCCAGCAGAGAGAGAGCTTGGGGAACTGAAGCTTTCTTT; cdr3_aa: CASRERAWGTEAFF
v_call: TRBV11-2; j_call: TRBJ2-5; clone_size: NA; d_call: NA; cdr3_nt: TGTGCCAGCAGCTTAGGGGGGCGGGGAGGGTCGGAGACCCAGTACTTC; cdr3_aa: CASSLGGRGGSETQYF
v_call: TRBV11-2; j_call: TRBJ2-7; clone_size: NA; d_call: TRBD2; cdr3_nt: TGTGCCAGCAGCTTCCCCCCGGGGACTAGCATCTACGAGCAGTACTTC; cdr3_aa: CASSFPPGTSIYEQYF
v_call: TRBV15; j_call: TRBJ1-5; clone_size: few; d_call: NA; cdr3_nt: TGTGCCACCAGCAGAGATCAGAATCAGCCCCAGCATTTT; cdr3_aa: CATSRDQNQPQHF
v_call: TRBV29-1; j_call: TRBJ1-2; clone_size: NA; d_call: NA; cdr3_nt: TGCAGCGTAGGGGAGATAGCCTATGGCTACACCTTC; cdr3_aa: CSVGEIAYGYTF
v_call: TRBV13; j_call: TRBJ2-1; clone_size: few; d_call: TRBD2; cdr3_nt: TGTGCCAGCAGCCCCCCAGAGGGCGGGAGTTGGAATGAGCAGTTCTTC; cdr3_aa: CASSPPEGGSWNEQFF
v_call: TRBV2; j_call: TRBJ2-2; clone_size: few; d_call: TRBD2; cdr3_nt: TGTGCCAGCAGAACCGGGACTAGCGGGATGAGTATCGGGGAGCTGTTTTTT; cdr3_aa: CASRTGTSGMSIGELFF
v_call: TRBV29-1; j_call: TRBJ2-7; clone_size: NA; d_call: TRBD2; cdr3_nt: TGCAGCGTTGAAGTGGCGGGAGGCCCCTACGAGCAGTACTTC; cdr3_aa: CSVEVAGGPYEQYF
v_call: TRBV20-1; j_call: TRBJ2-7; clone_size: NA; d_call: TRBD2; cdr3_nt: TGCAGTGCTAGAGGGACTAGGGAGTACGAGCAGTACTTC; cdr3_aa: CSARGTREYEQYF
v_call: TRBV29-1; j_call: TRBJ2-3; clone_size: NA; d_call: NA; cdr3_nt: TGCAGCGGGGTGACAGTAAACACAGATACGCAGTATTTT; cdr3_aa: CSGVTVNTDTQYF
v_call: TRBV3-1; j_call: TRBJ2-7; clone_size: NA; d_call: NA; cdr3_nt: TGTGCCAGCAGCCCCTCTACAGGGAACTACGAGCAGTACTTC; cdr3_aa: CASSPSTGNYEQYF
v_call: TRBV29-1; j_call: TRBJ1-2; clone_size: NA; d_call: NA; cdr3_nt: TGCAGCGTTCACCCAGACAAGGGAACTAACTATGGCTACACCTTC; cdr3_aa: CSVHPDKGTNYGYTF
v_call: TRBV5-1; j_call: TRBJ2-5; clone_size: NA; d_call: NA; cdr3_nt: TGCGCCAGCAGCCCTAGGGGTTTGGAGACCCAGTACTTC; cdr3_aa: CASSPRGLETQYF
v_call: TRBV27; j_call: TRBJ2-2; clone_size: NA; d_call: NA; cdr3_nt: TGTGCCAGCAGTTTGGGACGCTGGTCCGGGGAGCTGTTTTTT; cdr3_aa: CASSLGRWSGELFF
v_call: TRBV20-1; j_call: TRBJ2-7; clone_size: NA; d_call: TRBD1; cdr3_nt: TGCAGTGCTAGGGGGACAGGGAGCTCCTACGAGCAGTACTTC; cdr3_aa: CSARGTGSSYEQYF
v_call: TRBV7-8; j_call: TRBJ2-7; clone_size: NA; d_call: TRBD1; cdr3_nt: TGTGCCAGCACCCCGCCGGACAGGGACTACGAGCAGTACTTC; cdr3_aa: CASTPPDRDYEQYF
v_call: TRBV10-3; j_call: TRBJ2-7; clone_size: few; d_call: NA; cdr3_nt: TGTGCCATCAGTGACCAGAGATACGAGCAGTACTTC; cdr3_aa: CAISDQRYEQYF
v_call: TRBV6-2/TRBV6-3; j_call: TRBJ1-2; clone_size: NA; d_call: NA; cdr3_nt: TGTGCCAGCGCCCCCTTCCGAGATACCCTCTATGGCTACACCTTC; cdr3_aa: CASAPFRDTLYGYTF
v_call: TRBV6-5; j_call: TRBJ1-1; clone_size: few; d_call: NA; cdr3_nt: TGTGCCAGCAGTTACTTGGAGGACACTGAAGCTTTCTTT; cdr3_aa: CASSYLEDTEAFF
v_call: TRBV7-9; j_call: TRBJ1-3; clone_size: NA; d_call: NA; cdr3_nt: TGTGCCAGCAGCTTGGGGGGACTGTCAACTGGAAACACCATATATTTT; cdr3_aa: CASSLGGLSTGNTIYF
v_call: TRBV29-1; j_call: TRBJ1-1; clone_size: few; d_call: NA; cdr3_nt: TGCAGCGTCCCCCCGAGAAGGGGAGAGGTGAACACTGAAGCTTTCTTT; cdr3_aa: CSVPPRRGEVNTEAFF
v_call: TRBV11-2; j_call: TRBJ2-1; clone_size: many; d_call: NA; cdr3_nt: TGTGCCAGCAGCTTAGGTACTAGCTCCGGCTCCTACAATGAGCAGTTCTTC; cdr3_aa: CASSLGTSSGSYNEQFF
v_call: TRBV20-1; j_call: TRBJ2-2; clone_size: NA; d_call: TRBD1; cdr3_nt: TGCAGTGCCCCAGACAGGGTGAACACCGGGGAGCTGTTTTTT; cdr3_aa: CSAPDRVNTGELFF
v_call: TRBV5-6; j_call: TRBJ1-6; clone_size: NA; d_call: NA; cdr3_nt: TGTGCCAGCAGCAGGATGAACACACCCCTCCACTTT; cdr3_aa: CASSRMNTPLHF
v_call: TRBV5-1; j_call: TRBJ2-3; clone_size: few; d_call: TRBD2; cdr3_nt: TGCGCCAGCAGCCCTAGCGGGAACACAGATACGCAGTATTTT; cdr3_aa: CASSPSGNTDTQYF